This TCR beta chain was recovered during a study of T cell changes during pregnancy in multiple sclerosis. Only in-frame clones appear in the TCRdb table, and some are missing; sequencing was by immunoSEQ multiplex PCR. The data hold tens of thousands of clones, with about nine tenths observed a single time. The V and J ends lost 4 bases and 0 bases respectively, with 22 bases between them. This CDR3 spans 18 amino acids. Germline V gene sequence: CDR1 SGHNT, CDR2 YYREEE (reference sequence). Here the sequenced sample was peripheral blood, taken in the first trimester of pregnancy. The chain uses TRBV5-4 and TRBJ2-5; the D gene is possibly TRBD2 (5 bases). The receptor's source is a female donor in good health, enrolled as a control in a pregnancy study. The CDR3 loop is CASSPQASRVPYQETQYF. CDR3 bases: TGTGCCAGCAGCCCCCAAGCGTCGCGGGTGCCGTACCAAGAGACCCAGTACTTC.